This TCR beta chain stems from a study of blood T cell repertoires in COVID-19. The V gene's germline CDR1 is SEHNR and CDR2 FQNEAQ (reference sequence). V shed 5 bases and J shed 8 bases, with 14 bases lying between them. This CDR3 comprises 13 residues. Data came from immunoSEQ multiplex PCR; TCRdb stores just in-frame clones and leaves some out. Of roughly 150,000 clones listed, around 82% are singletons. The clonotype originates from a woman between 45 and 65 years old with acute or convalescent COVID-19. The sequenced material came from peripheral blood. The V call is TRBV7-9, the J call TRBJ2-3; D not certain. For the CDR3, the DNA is TGTGCCAGCAGCCAAGACTTGACCCGTACGCAGTATTTT. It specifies CASSQDLTRTQYF.